This entry lists 27 T cell receptor beta chains sequenced from one sample in a study of blood T cell repertoires in COVID-19. Profiled with immunoSEQ multiplex PCR; TCRdb holds only in-frame clones, not every one. The repertoire holds tens of thousands of clones, with roughly 90% as singletons. Sequenced material: peripheral blood. All receptors come from a man between 70 and 80 years old with active or convalescent COVID-19.

The CDR3 region is CASSLGGGEQYF. The CDR3 region has the DNA TGTGCCAGCAGCCTTGGAGGTGGGGAGCAGTACTTC. The chain has TRBV28 and TRBJ2-7; D possibly corresponds to TRBD2 (5 bases). The length of the CDR3 is 12 residues. The germline CDR1 and CDR2 sequences are MDHEN and SYDVKM. Trimming cost V 6 bases and J 7 bases, with 13 bases left between them.

This chain links TRBV6-6 with TRBJ2-1, with D unresolved. This CDR3 is 11 amino acids long. Germline-derived CDR1 and CDR2 are MNHNY and SVGAGI (reference sequence). The V end lost 5 bases, the J end lost 8 bases, and 7 bases lay between the germline ends. The CDR3 is CASSPRHEQFF. The CDR3 region has the DNA TGTGCCAGCAGTCCCCGTCATGAGCAGTTCTTC.

The chain links TRBV7-8 to TRBJ2-2, with D hard to call. The CDR3 spans 12 residues. V lost 5 bases, J lost 8 bases, and 9 bases lay in between. Germline V lookup: CDR1 SGHVS, CDR2 FQNEAQ. The CDR3 here is CASSRSRGELFF. CDR3 coding DNA: TGTGCCAGCAGCCGGTCCAGGGGGGAGCTGTTTTTT.

The sample holds one count of this clone. The CDR3 region has the DNA TGCGCCAGCAGCCAAGAGGCTAGCGGGAGATTCCACGAGCAGTACTTC. Encoded protein: CASSQEASGRFHEQYF. The chain combines TRBV4-3 with TRBJ2-7, with 10 bases fitting TRBD2. Germline assignment: CDR1 LGHNA and CDR2 YSLEER. V lost 0 bases and J lost 5; bases outside the gene matches: 7. The CDR3 sequence is 16 residues long.

This chain connects TRBV4-1 to TRBJ2-1; 9 nucleotides agree with TRBD2. The CDR3 has 13 residues. V was pared by 4 bases and J by 13 bases, with 8 bases of the junction left unmatched. Germline V lookup: CDR1 MGHRA, CDR2 YSYEKL. The CDR3 DNA is TGCGCCAGCAGCCTTTTAGCGGGGGCGAAACAGTTCTTC. This sequence encodes CASSLLAGAKQFF.

The chain joins TRBV2 to TRBJ1-6; unclear D gene. Germline CDR1 and CDR2: SNHLY and FYNNEI. Trimming removed 5 bases at V and 0 bases at J, with 5 bases between. There are 14 residues in the CDR3. CDR3 sequence (DNA): TGTGCCAGCAGTCGGAGCTCCTATAATTCACCCCTCCACTTT. It codes for CASSRSSYNSPLHF.

This sequence joins TRBV11-2 and TRBJ2-7; tentative D call: TRBD2 (6 bases). Germline CDR1 reads SGHAT; CDR2 reads FQNNGV. Trimming left V 0 bases short and J 5 bases short, with 14 bases between. The CDR3 has 15 amino acids. The CDR3 loop reads CASSLEGGTANEQYF. Here the CDR3 DNA reads TGTGCCAGCAGCTTAGAAGGCGGGACTGCCAACGAGCAGTACTTC. The full variable domain, with the rest looked up from reference TRBV11-2 and TRBJ2-7, is EAGVAQSPRYKIIEKRQSVAFWCNPISGHATLYWYQQILGQGPKLLIQFQNNGVVDDSQLPKDRFSAERLKGVDSTLKIQPAKLEDSAVYLCASSLEGGTANEQYFGPGTRLTVT.

The chain couples TRBV19 to TRBJ1-2; D possibly corresponds to TRBD1 (5 bases). CDR3 size: 13 residues. Trimming shortened V by 7 bases and J by 2 bases, and 11 bases separated the two germline ends. The germline gives CDR1 LNHDA, CDR2 SQIVND (reference sequence). This CDR3 is CASNEQANYGYTF. DNA for the CDR3: TGTGCCAGTAATGAACAGGCCAACTATGGCTACACCTTC.

The J gene is TRBJ2-7, the V gene TRBV29-1; D is undetermined. CDR3 length: 9 residues. From germline, CDR1 is SQVTM and CDR2 ANQGSEA. V lost 7 bases and J lost 5, with 6 bases in between. This CDR3 is CSDCDEQYF. The DNA of the CDR3 is TGCAGCGACTGTGACGAGCAGTACTTC.

This rearrangement joins TRBV10-3 to TRBJ1-1; possible D gene TRBD1, 6 bases. Per germline, CDR1 ENHRY and CDR2 SYGVKD. Trimming took 11 bases from V and 4 from J, leaving 23 bases between them. The CDR3 sequence is 15 residues long. CDR3 coding DNA: TGTGCCTCGACCCGGGGGGGGCGCATGGTCACTGAAGCTTTCTTT. Protein product: CASTRGGRMVTEAFF.

The sample holds one count of this clone. V usage is TRBV19 and J usage is TRBJ2-6, with a possible D match to TRBD1 (6 bases). Trimming shortened V by 4 bases and J by 2 bases, and 12 bases separated the two germline ends. CDR3 length equals 16 residues. Germline CDR1 reads LNHDA; CDR2 reads SQIVND (reference sequence). The CDR3 region is CASSNLAGAGANVLTF. Written as DNA, the CDR3 is TGTGCCAGTAGTAATCTTGCAGGGGCTGGGGCCAACGTCCTGACTTTC.

CDR3 DNA: TGTGCCAGCGTACGCCGGGGAACCTACGAGCAGTACTTC. This translates into CASVRRGTYEQYF. This chain links TRBV2 with TRBJ2-7; D perhaps matches TRBD2 (5 bases). Trimming left V 8 bases short and J 2 bases short, with 13 bases between. Per the germline V gene, CDR1 is SNHLY and CDR2 is FYNNEI. The CDR3 spans 13 residues.

V is TRBV6-5 and J is TRBJ2-1; 11 nucleotides align to TRBD2. This CDR3 has 15 residues. CDR1 and CDR2 from the germline V gene are MNHEY and SVGAGI. The trim removed 6 bases at V and 8 bases at J, leaving 9 bases unmatched. CDR3 nucleotide sequence: TGTGCCAGCAGGGTCATAGCGGGGGGGGAGGATGAGCAGTTCTTC. Translated, it gives CASRVIAGGEDEQFF.

The chain has TRBV11-2 and TRBJ2-1, with no clear D. This CDR3 has 13 amino acids. Germline loops: CDR1 SGHAT, CDR2 FQNNGV. V lost 2 bases to trimming and J lost 2 bases, with 4 bases between them. The CDR3 sequence: CASSLQAYNEQFF. The CDR3 region has the DNA TGTGCCAGCAGCTTACAGGCCTACAATGAGCAGTTCTTC.

The rearrangement joins TRBV19 to TRBJ2-2; weak D call: TRBD1 (5 bases). This CDR3 comprises 17 residues. The germline V gene encodes CDR1 LNHDA and CDR2 SQIVND (reference sequence). V lost 4 bases and J lost 0, with 15 bases in between. DNA for the CDR3: TGTGCCAGTAGTACAATAGGGGCCGGGTCGAACACCGGGGAGCTGTTTTTT. Protein: CASSTIGAGSNTGELFF. Combining the CDR3 with reference TRBV19 and TRBJ2-2 gives the whole variable domain DGGITQSPKYLFRKEGQNVTLSCEQNLNHDAMYWYRQDPGQGLRLIYYSQIVNDFQKGDIAEGYSVSREKKESFPLTVTSAQKNPTAFYLCASSTIGAGSNTGELFFGEGSRLTVL.

Only one count was recorded for this clone. J is TRBJ1-2 and V is TRBV6-5; the D gene is possibly TRBD1 (5 bases). Germline loops: CDR1 MNHEY, CDR2 SVGAGI. The CDR3 consists of 14 residues. Trimming removed 9 bases at V and 5 bases at J, with 19 bases between. CDR3 in DNA: TGTGCCAGTGGGGAGGACAACCGACGGTATGGCTACACCTTC. Its translation: CASGEDNRRYGYTF.

This rearrangement joins TRBV4-1 to TRBJ2-1; D not certain. V was shortened by 1 base and J by 0 bases, with 10 bases between the two germline ends. The CDR3 length is 16 residues. Germline loops: CDR1 MGHRA, CDR2 YSYEKL. The CDR3 loop is CASSQVPTRSYNEQFF. CDR3 DNA sequence: TGCGCCAGCAGCCAAGTCCCCACTCGCTCCTACAATGAGCAGTTCTTC.

The chain has TRBV25-1 and TRBJ1-4; D might be TRBD1 (6 bases). The CDR3 sequence is 14 residues long. Between the trimmed V and J ends, which lost 6 bases and 8 bases, there was a span of 16 bases. Germline V gene sequence: CDR1 MGHDK, CDR2 SYGVNS. The CDR3 bases are TGTGCCAGCAGAAAAACAGGGTCAGGGGAAAAACTGTTTTTT. The encoded protein is CASRKTGSGEKLFF.

This clone was seen only a few times. The chain carries TRBV7-9 and TRBJ2-4; 10 positions match TRBD1. J was trimmed by 1 base and V by 5 bases; bases with no gene match: 5. This CDR3 is built from 16 residues. Germline-derived CDR1 and CDR2 are SEHNR and FQNEAQ (reference sequence). CDR3 in DNA: TGTGCCAGCAGCCGGGCGGGACAGGGGGCCAAAAACATTCAGTACTTC. Its translation is CASSRAGQGAKNIQYF. The whole variable domain, filled in from reference TRBV7-9 and TRBJ2-4, reads DTGVSQNPRHKITKRGQNVTFRCDPISEHNRLYWYRQTLGQGPEFLTYFQNEAQLEKSRLLSDRFSAERPKGSFSTLEIQRTEQGDSAMYLCASSRAGQGAKNIQYFGAGTRLSVL.

The rearrangement uses TRBV19 and TRBJ2-7; TRBD1 is a possible D gene (6 bases). Germline V CDR1 and CDR2: LNHDA, SQIVND (reference sequence). V dropped 4 bases and J dropped 1 base, with 17 bases sitting between them. The CDR3 contains 16 residues. The CDR3 DNA sequence: TGTGCCAGTAGTAATAAACCCAGGGGAAATTCCTACGAGCAGTACTTC. Translated: CASSNKPRGNSYEQYF. The entire variable domain, with the rest obtained from reference TRBV19 and TRBJ2-7, is as follows: DGGITQSPKYLFRKEGQNVTLSCEQNLNHDAMYWYRQDPGQGLRLIYYSQIVNDFQKGDIAEGYSVSREKKESFPLTVTSAQKNPTAFYLCASSNKPRGNSYEQYFGPGTRLTVT.

This rearrangement joins TRBV3-1 (or the pseudogene TRBV3-2) to TRBJ2-6; 7 bases agree with TRBD1. Germline CDR1 and CDR2: LGHDT and YNNKEL (reference sequence). There are 16 residues in the CDR3. V was clipped by 6 bases and J by 0 bases; unmatched bases: 5. This CDR3 reads CASRDRRLSGANVLTF. CDR3 sequence (DNA): TGTGCCAGCAGGGACAGGAGACTCTCTGGGGCCAACGTCCTGACTTTC.

This clone was seen a handful of times. The chain uses TRBV6-5 and TRBJ2-7, with 12 bases identical to TRBD2. Germline assignment: CDR1 MNHEY and CDR2 SVGAGI. This CDR3 has 15 amino acids. V was clipped by 8 bases and J by 4 bases; unmatched bases: 9. The CDR3 is CASGPTTSGSYEQYF. The CDR3 region has the DNA TGTGCCAGCGGTCCTACGACTAGCGGGAGTTACGAGCAGTACTTC.

The rearrangement joins TRBV5-6 to TRBJ1-3, with D possibly being TRBD1 (5 bases). V was trimmed by 1 base and J by 7 bases, leaving 12 bases between them. From germline, CDR1 is SGHDT and CDR2 YYEEEE. There are 14 residues in the CDR3. The CDR3 DNA reads TGTGCCAGCAGCTTGCGGAGGGGTAGGAACACCATATATTTT. As protein: CASSLRRGRNTIYF.

The V and J genes are TRBV5-1 and TRBJ2-5; D possibly corresponds to TRBD1 (6 bases). The CDR3 is 14 amino acids. With 0 bases removed from V and 2 bases from J, the gap between germline ends came to 8 bases. The V gene's germline CDR1 is SGHRS and CDR2 YFSETQ. CDR3 loop: CASSLVDSQETQYF. CDR3 DNA sequence: TGCGCCAGCAGCTTGGTGGACAGTCAAGAGACCCAGTACTTC.

V and J are TRBV7-2 and TRBJ1-6, with D maybe TRBD1 (5 bases). Germline V gene data show CDR1 as SGHTA and CDR2 as FQGNSA. Deletions cut 7 bases from V and 9 bases from J, with 13 bases between. CDR3 size: 13 residues. CDR3 nucleotide sequence: TGTGCCAGCACCCAATACGGGGGTTCACCCCTCCACTTT. Translating it yields CASTQYGGSPLHF.

This chain joins TRBV6-5 and TRBJ1-1; the D gene is possibly TRBD1 (5 bases). The V gene lost 8 bases and the J gene lost 5 bases, with 21 bases spanning the gap. CDR1 and CDR2 from the germline V gene are MNHEY and SVGAGI. The CDR3 is made up of 15 amino acids. The CDR3 region is CASVKGAGLSTEAFF. Here the CDR3 DNA reads TGTGCCAGCGTGAAAGGGGCCGGCTTGTCGACTGAAGCTTTCTTT.

CDR3 sequence reads: CASSPPASGRAKGEQFF. As DNA, the CDR3 is TGTGCCAGCTCACCTCCCGCTAGCGGGAGGGCCAAGGGTGAGCAGTTCTTC. The chain couples TRBV18 to TRBJ2-1; TRBD2 matches at 12 bases. Germline values: CDR1 KGHSH, CDR2 LQKENI. Losses at the gene ends were 3 bases for V and 9 bases for J; bases not matched to a gene: 12. The CDR3 runs to 17 residues.